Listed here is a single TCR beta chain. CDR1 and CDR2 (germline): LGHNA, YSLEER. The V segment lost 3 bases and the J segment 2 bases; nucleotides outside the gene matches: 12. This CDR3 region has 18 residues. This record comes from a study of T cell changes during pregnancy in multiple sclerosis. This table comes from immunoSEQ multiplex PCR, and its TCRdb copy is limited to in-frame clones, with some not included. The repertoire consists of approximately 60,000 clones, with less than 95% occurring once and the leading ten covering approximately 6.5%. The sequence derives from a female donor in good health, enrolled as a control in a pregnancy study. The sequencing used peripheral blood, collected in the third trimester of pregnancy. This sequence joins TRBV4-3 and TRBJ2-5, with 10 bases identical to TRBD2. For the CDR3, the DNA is TGCGCCAGCAGCCAGGGACTAAGCGGGGGGGCCCGTCAAGAGACCCAGTACTTC. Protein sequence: CASSQGLSGGARQETQYF.